The 4 T cell receptor beta chains below all came from one sample that was sequenced in a study of cytomegalovirus exposure and HLA in healthy donors. The PCR had 60 Vbeta and 13 Jbeta primers. TCRdb's copy holds only in-frame clones and misses some; the assay was immunoSEQ multiplex PCR. The data show about 95,000 clones, with 81% seen just once and less than 5% held by the top ten. Sample: PBMCs. The receptor set was obtained from a woman in her 70s in good health and CMV-seropositive.

The J gene is TRBJ2-5, the V gene TRBV7-2; 10 bases fit TRBD2. Germline values: CDR1 SGHTA, CDR2 FQGNSA. The CDR3 is made up of 14 amino acids. After removal of 4 bases from V and 5 bases from J, the junction contained 4 bases not matched to a gene. CDR3 protein: CASSSLAGVETQYF. The DNA of the CDR3 is TGTGCCAGCAGCTCCCTAGCGGGAGTCGAGACCCAGTACTTC.

The chain joins TRBV5-8 to TRBJ2-5; 11 bases are a match to TRBD2. After removal of 1 base from V and 5 bases from J, the junction contained 4 bases not matched to a gene. This CDR3 region has 15 residues. The germline CDR1 and CDR2 sequences are SGHTS and YDEGEE. CDR3 amino acids: CASSLPSGGRETQYF. The CDR3 region has the DNA TGTGCCAGCAGCTTGCCTAGCGGGGGGAGGGAGACCCAGTACTTC.

The J gene is TRBJ2-5, the V gene TRBV15, with D unresolved. The V end was cut by 2 bases, the J end by 3 bases, with 4 bases between. Germline lookup yields CDR1 LNHNV and CDR2 YYDKDF (reference sequence). The CDR3 loop spans 12 amino acids. CDR3 sequence reads: CATSRPKETQYF. CDR3 DNA: TGTGCCACCAGCAGACCAAAAGAGACCCAGTACTTC.

V is TRBV19 and J is TRBJ1-3; no clear D. Germline CDR1 LNHDA, CDR2 SQIVND (reference sequence). Trimming removed 5 bases at V and 3 bases at J, with 14 bases between. The CDR3 loop spans 15 amino acids. The CDR3 coding sequence is TGTGCCAGTAGTTTCGGGAGGACGGGTGGAAACACCATATATTTT. Its translation: CASSFGRTGGNTIYF.